This T cell receptor (beta chain) was found in a study of CD8+ T cells in alopecia areata listed by TCRdb under 2018. Turning to the overall study: The treated patients took part in an open-label pilot trial in which moderate-to-severe alopecia areata was treated with oral tofacitinib at 5 to 10 mg twice daily. Biopsies were taken from tofacitinib-treated patients at baseline and again at 4 and 24 weeks into treatment, and several of those patients also had a later scalp biopsy. In humans, TCRbeta sequencing was performed on scalp tissue and on sorted CD4+ and CD8+ peripheral blood T cells from healthy controls and from patients with patchy or totalis/universalis alopecia areata. TCRbeta CDR3 regions were amplified by immunoSEQ multiplex PCR using 35 Vbeta forward and 13 Jbeta reverse primers. Disease severity in treated patients was measured with the SALT score, which quantifies the percentage of affected scalp surface area. Scalp clonality was compared among normal scalp (n=4), patchy alopecia areata scalp (n=8), and alopecia totalis/universalis scalp (n=8). In both human patients and the C3H/HeJ mouse model, the study applied high-throughput TCRbeta sequencing to look at T cell clonal expansion in alopecia areata. RNA was obtained with the PAXgene miRNA kit for fixed scalp, the miRNeasy kit for PBMCs, and the RNeasy kit for mouse skin. Tofacitinib was given for 6 to 18 months, followed by 6 months of follow-up off drug to assess delayed response and recurrence.

This clone was counted a few times. The specificity of this receptor is unknown. No base qualities exist here, and no much larger clone lies one base off it. Other DNA sequences from this sample encode an identical CDR3 as well. To prepare the library, the immunoSEQ multiplex PCR assay was applied. To provide template for TCR sequencing, every sample had RNA extracted and reverse transcribed into cDNA. SuperScript III was used for first-strand cDNA synthesis, primed with a 2:1 mix of oligo-dT and random hexamers. A synthetic immune receptor repertoire was used to measure amplification bias, and any remaining bias was corrected computationally. The paper's data handling went like this. After raw reads were preprocessed to remove errors, the CDR3 was defined following IMGT conventions as running from the conserved cysteine to phenylalanine. Clonality was computed as 1 minus the Shannon entropy, with the entropy normalized by log2 of the number of productive unique TCRs. Scalp TCRbeta sequences were cross-referenced with sorted blood CD4 and CD8 repertoires so that the CD4 or CD8 identity of scalp clones could be inferred. TCRdb provides this immuneACCESS table in a form limited to in-frame rearrangements. Some clones are lacking; in checked studies, under half of them reflect an unresolved V gene, and why the rest are absent is not known. The D gene and trimming were derived from the DNA, and the V and J assignments and clone size from that table. A total of approximately 210,000 clones appear in this sample, roughly three fifths of them only once. The biggest ten clones account for more than 0.95% of the sample.

What the work shows at the level of the full study, not this receptor alone: TCR sequences shared between patients were less clear than in mice, possibly partly because of HLA diversity in the patient population. Unlike mouse skin, where gammadelta T cells dominate, normal human skin contains resident alphabeta T cells that get sequenced too, which complicates analysis of the scalp TCR repertoire. Tofacitinib significantly decreased scalp clonality and the number of expanded CD8+ clones among the top 100 scalp clones. Compared with normal scalp, lesional scalp, particularly in alopecia totalis/universalis, had higher clonality and more expanded CD8+ clones, which suggests antigenic drive. Because the treated cohort was small and included a single nonresponder, larger studies are needed to assess links between baseline CD8+ expansion and response. During tofacitinib treatment, many expanded lesional clones remained in scalp and blood, and this persistence may partly explain relapse after treatment is stopped.

What the treatment or condition label conveys for this sample: oral pan-JAK inhibitor, 5-10 mg twice daily. Peripheral blood and lesional scalp punch biopsies were obtained from patients with alopecia areata. After PBMCs were isolated by density centrifugation and stained for CD3, CD4 and CD8, a FACSAria was used to sort CD4+ and CD8+ T cells. The germline V gene yields SQVTM for CDR1 and ANQGSEA for CDR2. The CDR3 contains 13 residues, cysteine and phenylalanine counted. The retained sequence is limited to the CDR3, 39 bases, with the frame set at the first base. V loses 0 bases of germline sequence and J loses 5 bases, and the interval between the two ends is 9 bases.

Here the sequenced sample was CD4+ T cells sorted from blood, taken at approximately week 42, from a patient treated with tofacitinib. Recombination joined TRBV29-1 with TRBJ2-3; the best D guess is TRBD1, with 5 bases matching. The receptor's source is a human donor with alopecia areata. The CDR3: CSVEEGRGDTQYF. In nucleotides, the sequence is TGCAGCGTTGAAGAAGGAAGGGGAGATACGCAGTATTTT.